This T cell receptor beta chain is from a study of cytotoxic CD8 clonotypes in ibrutinib-treated CLL. Findings of the study overall: Clonality rose at ibrutinib response, held steady in sustained remission, and fell toward baseline at progression.

To note about this clone: Its antigen remains unidentified.

Method: immunoSEQ multiplex PCR; TCRdb's copy keeps in-frame clones and lacks some. The table records roughly 200,000 clones, roughly 65% of them present only once. Deletions cut 5 bases from V and 8 bases from J, with 12 bases between. The CDR3 loop spans 12 amino acids. Germline V CDR1 and CDR2: MNHEY, SVGAGI. This receptor was obtained from a human donor with chronic lymphocytic leukemia. Sequencing was performed on PBMCs, taken after 12 months of ibrutinib treatment. The V and J genes are TRBV6-5 and TRBJ2-5, with D possibly TRBD1 on 6 matching bases. The DNA of the CDR3 is TGTGCCAGCAGTGCCTTGGGGGCAACCCAGTACTTC. Translating gives CASSALGATQYF.